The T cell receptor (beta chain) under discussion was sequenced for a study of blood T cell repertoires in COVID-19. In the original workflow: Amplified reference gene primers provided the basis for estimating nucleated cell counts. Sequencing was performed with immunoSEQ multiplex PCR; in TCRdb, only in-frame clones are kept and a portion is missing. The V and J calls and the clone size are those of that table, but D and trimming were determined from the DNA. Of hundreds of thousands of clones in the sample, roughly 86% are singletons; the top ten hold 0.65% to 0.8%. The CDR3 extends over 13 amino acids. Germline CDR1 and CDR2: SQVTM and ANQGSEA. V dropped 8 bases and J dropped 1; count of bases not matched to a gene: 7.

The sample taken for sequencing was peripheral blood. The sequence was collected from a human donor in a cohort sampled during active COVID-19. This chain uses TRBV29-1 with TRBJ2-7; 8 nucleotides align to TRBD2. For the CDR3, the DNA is TGCAGCTTTTTCGGGGGGGAATCCTACGAGCAGTACTTC. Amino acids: CSFFGGESYEQYF.